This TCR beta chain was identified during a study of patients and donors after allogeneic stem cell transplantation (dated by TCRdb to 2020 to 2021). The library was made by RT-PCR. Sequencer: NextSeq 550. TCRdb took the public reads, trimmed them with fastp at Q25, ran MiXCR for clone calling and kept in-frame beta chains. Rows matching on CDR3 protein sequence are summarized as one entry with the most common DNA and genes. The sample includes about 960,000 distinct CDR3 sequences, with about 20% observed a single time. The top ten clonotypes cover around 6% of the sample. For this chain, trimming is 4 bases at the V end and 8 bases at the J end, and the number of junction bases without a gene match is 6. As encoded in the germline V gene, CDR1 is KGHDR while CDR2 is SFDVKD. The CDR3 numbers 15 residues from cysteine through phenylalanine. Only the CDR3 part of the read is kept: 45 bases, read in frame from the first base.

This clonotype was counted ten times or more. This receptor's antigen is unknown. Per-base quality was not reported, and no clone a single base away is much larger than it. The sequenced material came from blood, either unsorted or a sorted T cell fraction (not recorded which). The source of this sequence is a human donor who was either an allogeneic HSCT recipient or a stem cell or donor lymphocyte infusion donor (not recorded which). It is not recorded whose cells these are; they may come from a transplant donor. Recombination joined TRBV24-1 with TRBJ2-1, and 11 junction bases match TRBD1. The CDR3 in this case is CATSDWDRGRDEQFF. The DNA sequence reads TGTGCCACCAGTGACTGGGACAGGGGGAGAGATGAGCAGTTCTTC.